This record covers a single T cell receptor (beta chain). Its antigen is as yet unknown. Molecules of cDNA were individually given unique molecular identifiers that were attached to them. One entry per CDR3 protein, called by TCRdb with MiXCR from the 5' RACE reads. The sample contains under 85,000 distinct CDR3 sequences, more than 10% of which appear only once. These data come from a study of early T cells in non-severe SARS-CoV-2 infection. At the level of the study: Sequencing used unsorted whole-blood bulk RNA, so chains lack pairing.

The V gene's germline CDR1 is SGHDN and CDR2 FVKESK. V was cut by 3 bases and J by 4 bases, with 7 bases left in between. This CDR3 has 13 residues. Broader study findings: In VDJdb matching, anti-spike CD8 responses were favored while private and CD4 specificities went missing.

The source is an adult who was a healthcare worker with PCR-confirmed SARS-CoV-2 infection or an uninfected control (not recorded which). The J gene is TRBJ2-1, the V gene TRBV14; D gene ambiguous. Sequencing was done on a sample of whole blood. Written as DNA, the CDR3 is TGTGCCAGCAGCCATAAGGCGTACAATGAGCAGTTCTTC. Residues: CASSHKAYNEQFF.